Shown below are 25 T cell receptor beta chains from a single sample sequenced in a study of blood T cell repertoires in COVID-19. Only in-frame clones appear in the TCRdb table, and some are missing; sequencing was by immunoSEQ multiplex PCR. This sample carries about 170,000 clones, roughly 80% of them seen once, and the ten largest clones take about 7.8%. Sequences were obtained from peripheral blood. These receptors all come from a man aged 60-69 years with acute or convalescent COVID-19.

The gene calls are TRBV27 and TRBJ2-2; 9 bases are a match to TRBD2. Trimming at V came to 6 bases and at J to 1 base, leaving 3 bases not matched to a gene. The germline V gene encodes CDR1 MNHEY and CDR2 SMNVEV (reference sequence). CDR3 size: 15 residues. CDR3 sequence (DNA): TGTGCCAGCAGCAGACTAGCGGTGAACACCGGGGAGCTGTTTTTT. As protein: CASSRLAVNTGELFF.

The rearrangement uses TRBV14 and TRBJ2-7, with TRBD1 identical over 7 bases. Trimming at V came to 1 base and at J to 0 bases, leaving 9 bases not matched to a gene. The germline gives CDR1 SGHDN, CDR2 FVKESK. The CDR3 totals 17 residues. CDR3 bases: TGTGCCAGCAGCCAAGGGTGGACAGGTCCCCGCTCCTACGAGCAGTACTTC. Translated: CASSQGWTGPRSYEQYF.

The chain uses TRBV4-3 and TRBJ2-3; 10 nucleotides align to TRBD2. Germline trimming cut 3 bases from V and 0 bases from J; bases unmatched to any gene: 9. CDR1 and CDR2 (germline): LGHNA, YSLEER. CDR3 length: 18 amino acids. The DNA of the CDR3 is TGCGCCAGCAGCCAGGTCGGACTAGCGGCTCAAAGCACAGATACGCAGTATTTT. It is translated as CASSQVGLAAQSTDTQYF.

The chain recombines TRBV9 with TRBJ1-4; 8 nucleotides line up with TRBD1. After removal of 2 bases from V and 6 bases from J, the junction contained 6 bases not matched to a gene. The CDR3 loop spans 15 amino acids. Germline values: CDR1 SGDLS, CDR2 YYNGEE. CDR3 sequence: CASSVRQGNHEKLFF. The CDR3 DNA is TGTGCCAGCAGCGTCCGACAGGGGAATCATGAAAAACTGTTTTTT.

This chain uses TRBV5-1 with TRBJ1-4; 12 bases are a match to TRBD1. Germline-derived CDR1 and CDR2 are SGHRS and YFSETQ. Losses at the gene ends were 2 bases for V and 6 bases for J; bases not matched to a gene: 5. The CDR3 length is 16 residues. The CDR3 DNA is TGCGCCAGCAGCTTACAGGGACAGGGGGCCGATGAAAAACTGTTTTTT. Translation gives CASSLQGQGADEKLFF.

J is TRBJ1-2 and V is TRBV5-1; TRBD1 agrees at 7 bases. Germline CDR1 is SGHRS and CDR2 is YFSETQ. This CDR3 comprises 14 residues. V lost 0 bases and J lost 6; bases outside the gene matches: 5. In DNA form, the CDR3 reads TGCGCCAGCAGCTTGGCCAACAGGGGTGATGGCTACACCTTC. Translated, it gives CASSLANRGDGYTF.

The chain employs TRBV14 and TRBJ1-1; D ambiguous. The V gene's germline CDR1 is SGHDN and CDR2 FVKESK. Trimming removed 2 bases from V and 5 bases from J, with 9 bases in between. This CDR3 is built from 13 residues. For the CDR3, the DNA is TGTGCCAGCAGCCAATTTCCGAGAACTGAAGCTTTCTTT. Translation: CASSQFPRTEAFF.

V usage is TRBV3-1 (or the pseudogene TRBV3-2) and J usage is TRBJ2-7, with 8 bases fitting TRBD1. V shed 0 bases, J shed 2 bases, and the junction held 3 bases outside the gene matches. The CDR3 contains 15 residues. Germline V lookup: CDR1 LGHDT, CDR2 YNNKEL (reference sequence). CDR3 residues: CASSQDPTGAYEQYF. For the CDR3, the DNA is TGTGCCAGCAGCCAAGACCCGACAGGGGCCTACGAGCAGTACTTC.

The chain has TRBV25-1 and TRBJ1-6; TRBD1 matches 10 bases. Losses at the gene ends were 1 base for V and 9 bases for J; bases not matched to a gene: 9. The CDR3 spans 17 residues. Germline lookup yields CDR1 MGHDK and CDR2 SYGVNS. In DNA, the CDR3 is TGTGCCAGCAGTGAATTGTTCGGAGGACAGGGGGGTTCACCCCTCCACTTT. Encoded protein: CASSELFGGQGGSPLHF.

Only a few counts were recorded for this clone. The rearrangement links TRBV2 to TRBJ1-5; D gene uncertain. Trimming removed 0 bases from V and 0 bases from J, with 3 bases in between. CDR3 size: 14 residues. Per germline, CDR1 SNHLY and CDR2 FYNNEI. CDR3 residues: CASSEANSNQPQHF. DNA for the CDR3: TGTGCCAGCAGTGAAGCTAATAGCAATCAGCCCCAGCATTTT.

The CDR3 protein is CSVVAELQGSSYNEQFF. CDR3 nucleotides: TGCAGCGTTGTCGCAGAACTCCAGGGATCCTCCTACAATGAGCAGTTCTTC. The rearrangement joins TRBV29-1 to TRBJ2-1; D perhaps matches TRBD1 (5 bases). This CDR3 has 17 amino acids. V lost 4 bases, J lost 0 bases, and 19 bases lay in between. Per the germline V gene, CDR1 is SQVTM and CDR2 is ANQGSEA.

This rearrangement joins TRBV9 to TRBJ1-1; D ambiguous. Trimming pared 4 bases from V and 0 bases from J, leaving 16 bases between. This CDR3 spans 16 amino acids. Germline CDR1 and CDR2: SGDLS and YYNGEE. For the CDR3, the DNA is TGTGCCAGCAGCCCGAAGACTTCCAGACTGAACACTGAAGCTTTCTTT. It yields the protein CASSPKTSRLNTEAFF.

This clone was recorded only once. The chain's CDR3 is CASSYGQAIINTEAFF. The DNA for the CDR3 is TGTGCCAGCAGTTACGGGCAGGCTATTATTAACACTGAAGCTTTCTTT. The chain carries TRBV6-5 and TRBJ1-1; D unresolved. V was pared by 2 bases and J by 2 bases, with 15 bases between. The CDR3 runs to 16 residues. Germline CDR1 is MNHEY and CDR2 is SVGAGI.

This clone showed up just once. V usage is TRBV30 and J usage is TRBJ2-7, with D possibly matching TRBD1 (6 bases). CDR3 length: 12 amino acids. From germline, CDR1 is GTSNPN and CDR2 SVGIG (reference sequence). Trimming took 7 bases from V and 0 from J, leaving 10 bases between them. In nucleotides, the CDR3 is TGTGCCTTGACAGGTAACTCCTACGAGCAGTACTTC. Its translation is CALTGNSYEQYF.

The chain recombines TRBV7-2 with TRBJ2-1, with D perhaps matching TRBD1 (6 bases). This CDR3 has 14 amino acids. V shed 6 bases and J shed 8 bases, with 17 bases lying between them. Germline V gene data show CDR1 as SGHTA and CDR2 as FQGNSA. The CDR3 DNA reads as TGTGCCAGCAGACCCGGACAGTCTTGGTATGAGCAGTTCTTC. Its translation is CASRPGQSWYEQFF.

CDR3 protein: CASSSRTGTGNTIYF. CDR3 sequence (DNA): TGTGCCAGCAGTTCCAGGACAGGGACTGGAAACACCATATATTTT. J is TRBJ1-3 and V is TRBV5-4, with 8 bases fitting TRBD1. Germline lookup yields CDR1 SGHNT and CDR2 YYREEE (reference sequence). CDR3 length: 15 amino acids. Trimming cost V 5 bases and J 2 bases; bases outside gene matches: 6.

The table lists this clone with a count of one. This chain uses TRBV5-1 with TRBJ2-7, with D uncertain. The CDR3 loop spans 16 amino acids. Trimming pared 1 base from V and 1 base from J, leaving 15 bases between. CDR1 SGHRS and CDR2 YFSETQ come from the germline V gene. For the CDR3, the DNA is TGCGCCAGCAGCTTGAGTCTGTCTACCATTTCCTACGAGCAGTACTTC. Translation gives CASSLSLSTISYEQYF.

V and J are TRBV6-1 and TRBJ2-3, with 9 bases aligning to TRBD1. The ends lost 3 bases at V and 6 bases at J; junction bases unmatched: 4. Germline loops: CDR1 MNHNS, CDR2 SASEGT. The CDR3 extends over 14 amino acids. The CDR3 DNA is TGTGCCAGCAGTGAGGACAGGGGCTCGGATACGCAGTATTTT. Translating gives CASSEDRGSDTQYF.

The V and J genes are TRBV23-1 and TRBJ1-5; D is unclear. TRBV23-1 is reported as an ORF; its role is uncertain. The CDR3 is made up of 14 amino acids. V was shortened by 2 bases and J by 0 bases, with 5 bases between the two germline ends. CDR3 in amino acids: CASSQEVSNQPQHF. DNA for the CDR3: TGCGCCAGCAGTCAAGAGGTTAGCAATCAGCCCCAGCATTTT.

This clone was seen a handful of times. This CDR3 reads CASSEQGAGGELFF. In DNA, the CDR3 is TGTGCCAGCAGCGAACAGGGGGCCGGCGGGGAGCTGTTTTTT. The gene calls are TRBV3-1 (or the pseudogene TRBV3-2) and TRBJ2-2; 9 bases are shared with TRBD1. The CDR3 spans 14 residues. With 5 bases clipped from V and 7 bases from J, the junction kept 5 bases outside the gene matches. CDR1 and CDR2 (germline): LGHDT, YNNKEL (reference sequence).

The chain joins TRBV6-2 or TRBV6-3 to TRBJ2-3; D perhaps matches TRBD1 (5 bases). Trimming took off 6 bases at V and 7 bases at J, with 11 bases between the two ends. In germline, CDR1 is MNHEY, CDR2 SVGEGT. The CDR3 is made up of 12 amino acids. In DNA form, the CDR3 reads TGTGCCAGCAGCTCAGGGTTACATACGCAGTATTTT. This encodes CASSSGLHTQYF.

This clone was seen a few times. V gene TRBV5-1 combines with J gene TRBJ1-2, with 8 bases identical to TRBD1. V gave up 3 bases and J gave up 11 bases; unmatched junction bases: 27. Germline loops: CDR1 SGHRS, CDR2 YFSETQ. This CDR3 is 19 amino acids long. The CDR3 DNA follows: TGCGCCAGCAGCTGGGCACAACTTCGGCAGGGGGCGCCCCTTAACGTATACACCTTC. Its protein product is CASSWAQLRQGAPLNVYTF.

V and J are TRBV2 and TRBJ1-5; 9 positions agree with TRBD1. Germline V gives CDR1 SNHLY, CDR2 FYNNEI. This CDR3 has 15 amino acids. The J segment lost 7 bases and the V segment lost 6 bases, leaving 10 bases of the junction unmatched. As DNA, the CDR3 is TGTGCCAGCAGAACAGGGGGCGTCCCCCACCAGCCCCAGCATTTT. Translating it yields CASRTGGVPHQPQHF. The full variable domain, completed using reference TRBV2 and TRBJ1-5, is EPEVTQTPSHQVTQMGQEVILRCVPISNHLYFYWYRQILGQKVEFLVSFYNNEISEKSEIFDDQFSVERPDGSNFTLKIRSTKLEDSAMYFCASRTGGVPHQPQHFGDGTRLSIL.

The chain couples TRBV19 to TRBJ1-1, with D uncertain. Germline-derived CDR1 and CDR2 are LNHDA and SQIVND (reference sequence). V lost 7 bases and J 4 bases, leaving 13 bases between the germline ends. CDR3 size: 13 residues. CDR3 amino acids: CASTQSRSTEAFF. The DNA for the CDR3 is TGTGCCAGTACCCAAAGTCGGAGCACTGAAGCTTTCTTT.

The chain combines TRBV4-1 with TRBJ2-5; D perhaps matches TRBD1 (6 bases). This CDR3 is 13 amino acids long. Trimming removed 4 bases at V and 5 bases at J, with 11 bases between. The V gene's germline CDR1 is MGHRA and CDR2 YSYEKL. CDR3 residues: CASSLAGVETQYF. In DNA, the CDR3 is TGCGCCAGCAGCCTTGCAGGGGTGGAGACCCAGTACTTC.